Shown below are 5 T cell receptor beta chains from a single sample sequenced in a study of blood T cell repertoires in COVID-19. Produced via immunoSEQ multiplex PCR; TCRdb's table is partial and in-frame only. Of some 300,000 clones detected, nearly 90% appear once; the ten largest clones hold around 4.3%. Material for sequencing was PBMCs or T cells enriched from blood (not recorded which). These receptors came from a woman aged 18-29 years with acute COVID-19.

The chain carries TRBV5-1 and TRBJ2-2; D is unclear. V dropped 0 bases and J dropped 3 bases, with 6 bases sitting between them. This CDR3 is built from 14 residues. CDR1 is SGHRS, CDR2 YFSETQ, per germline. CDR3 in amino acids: CASSLAGYTGELFF. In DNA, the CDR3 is TGCGCCAGCAGCTTGGCAGGATACACCGGGGAGCTGTTTTTT.

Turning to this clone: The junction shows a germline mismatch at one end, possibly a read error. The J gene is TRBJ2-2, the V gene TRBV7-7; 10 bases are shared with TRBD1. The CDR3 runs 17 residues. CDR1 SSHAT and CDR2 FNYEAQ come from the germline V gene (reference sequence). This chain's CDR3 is CASSPLRDRGGTGELFF. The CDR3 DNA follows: TGTGCTAGCAGCCCATTACGGGACAGGGGAGGTACCGGGGAGCTGTTTTTT. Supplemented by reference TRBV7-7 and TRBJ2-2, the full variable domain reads GAGVSQSPRYKVTKRGQDVTLRCDPISSHATLYWYQQALGQGPEFLTYFNYEAQPDKSGLPSDRFSAERPEGSISTLTIQRTEQRDSAMYRCASSPLRDRGGTGELFFGEGSRLTVL.

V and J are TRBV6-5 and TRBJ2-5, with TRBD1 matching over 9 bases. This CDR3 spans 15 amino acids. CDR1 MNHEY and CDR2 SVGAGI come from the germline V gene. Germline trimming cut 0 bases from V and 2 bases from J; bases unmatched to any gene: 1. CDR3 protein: CASSYSGQGQETQYF. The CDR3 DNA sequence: TGTGCCAGCAGTTACTCAGGACAGGGGCAAGAGACCCAGTACTTC.

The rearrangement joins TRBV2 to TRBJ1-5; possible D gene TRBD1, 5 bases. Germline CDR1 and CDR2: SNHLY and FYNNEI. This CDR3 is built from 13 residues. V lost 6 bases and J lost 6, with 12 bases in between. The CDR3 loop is CASRSRVTQPQHF. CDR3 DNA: TGTGCCAGCAGAAGCAGGGTTACTCAGCCCCAGCATTTT.

CDR3 bases: TGTGCCAGCAGTCCTATGAGAGGGACTAATGAAAAACTGTTTTTT. Encoded protein: CASSPMRGTNEKLFF. V and J are TRBV27 and TRBJ1-4; no firm D call. The CDR3 loop spans 15 amino acids. Trimming took off 5 bases at V and 2 bases at J, with 12 bases between the two ends. The V gene's germline CDR1 is MNHEY and CDR2 SMNVEV (reference sequence).